The clone carrying this T cell receptor (beta chain) was found once. Its cognate antigen is unknown. The ends were cut back, 1 base at V and 2 bases at J, with 12 bases in the middle. Looked up from germline, CDR1 is MDHEN and CDR2 is SYDVKM. This CDR3 comprises 16 residues. The primer mix had 60 Vbeta and 13 Jbeta primers. Here immunoSEQ multiplex PCR was the method, and the copy in TCRdb shows in-frame clones only, minus some. The sample carries about 100,000 clones, over 75% recorded once. This sample was taken from a study of cytomegalovirus exposure and HLA in healthy donors. Study conclusions and caveats: Associated with HLA alleles at 0.05 false discovery rate in a later analysis were around 15,000 TCR beta sequences.

Each donor was healthy, and each was a bone marrow donor. Sequencing was done on a sample of PBMCs. This chain links TRBV28 with TRBJ1-5; tentative D call: TRBD1 (5 bases). The sequence was obtained from a woman younger than 35 in good health and CMV-seropositive. Here the CDR3 reads CASSLFKGGGNQPQHF. For the CDR3, the DNA is TGTGCCAGCAGTTTATTCAAGGGAGGGGGCAATCAGCCCCAGCATTTT.